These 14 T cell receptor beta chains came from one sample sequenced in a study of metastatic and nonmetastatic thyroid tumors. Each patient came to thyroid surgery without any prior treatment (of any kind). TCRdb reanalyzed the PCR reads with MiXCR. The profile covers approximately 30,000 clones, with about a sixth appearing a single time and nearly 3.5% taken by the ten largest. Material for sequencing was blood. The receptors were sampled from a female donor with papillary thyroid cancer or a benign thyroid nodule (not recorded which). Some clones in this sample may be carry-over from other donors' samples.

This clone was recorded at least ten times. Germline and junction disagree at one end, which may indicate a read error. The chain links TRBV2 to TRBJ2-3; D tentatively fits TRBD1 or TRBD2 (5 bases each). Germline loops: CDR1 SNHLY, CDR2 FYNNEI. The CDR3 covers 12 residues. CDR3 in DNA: TGTGCCAGCAGTGAACAGAGTGGGACGGGCTACTTT. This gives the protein CASSEQSGTGYF.

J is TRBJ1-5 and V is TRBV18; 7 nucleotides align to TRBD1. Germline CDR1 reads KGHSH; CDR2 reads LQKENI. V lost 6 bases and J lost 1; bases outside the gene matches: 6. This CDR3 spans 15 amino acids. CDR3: CASSQTGLSNQPQHF. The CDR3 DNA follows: TGTGCCAGCTCCCAGACAGGGCTCAGCAATCAGCCCCAGCATTTT.

The CDR3 nucleotides are TGTGCCAGCAGCGTAGAACCGGAGAGCTCCTACGAGCAGTACTTC. As protein: CASSVEPESSYEQYF. The chain employs TRBV9 and TRBJ2-7; D ambiguous. The germline gives CDR1 SGDLS, CDR2 YYNGEE. The CDR3 is 15 amino acids. V lost 0 bases, J lost 0 bases, and 10 bases lay in between.

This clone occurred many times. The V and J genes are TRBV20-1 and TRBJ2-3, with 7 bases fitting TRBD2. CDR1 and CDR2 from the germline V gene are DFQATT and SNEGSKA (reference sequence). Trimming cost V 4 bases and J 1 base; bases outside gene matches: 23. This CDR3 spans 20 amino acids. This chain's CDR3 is CSANRVPADGGSSRTDTQYF. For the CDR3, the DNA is TGCAGTGCTAACCGAGTCCCCGCCGATGGCGGGAGTAGTCGCACAGATACGCAGTATTTT.

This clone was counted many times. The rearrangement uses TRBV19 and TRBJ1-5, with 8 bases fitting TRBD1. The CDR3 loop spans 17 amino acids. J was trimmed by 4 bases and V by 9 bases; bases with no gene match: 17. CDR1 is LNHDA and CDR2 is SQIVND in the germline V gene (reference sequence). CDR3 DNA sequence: TGTGCCAGCTCCTTCCGGGACAGGAGTTTAGTAAATCAGCCCCAGCATTTT. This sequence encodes CASSFRDRSLVNQPQHF.

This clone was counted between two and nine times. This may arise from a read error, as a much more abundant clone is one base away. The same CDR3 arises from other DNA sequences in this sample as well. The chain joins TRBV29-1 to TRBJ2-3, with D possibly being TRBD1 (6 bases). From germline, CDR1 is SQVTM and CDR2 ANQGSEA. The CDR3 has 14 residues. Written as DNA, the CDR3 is TGTAGCGTTGAATCAGGGGTGAGCACAGATACGCAGTATTTT. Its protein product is CSVESGVSTDTQYF.

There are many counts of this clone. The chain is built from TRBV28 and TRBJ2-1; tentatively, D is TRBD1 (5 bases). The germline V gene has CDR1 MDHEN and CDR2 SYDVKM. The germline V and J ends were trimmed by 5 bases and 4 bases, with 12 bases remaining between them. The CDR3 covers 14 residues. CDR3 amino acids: CASSPHGQYNEQFF. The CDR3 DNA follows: TGTGCCAGCAGTCCTCACGGACAATACAATGAGCAGTTCTTC.

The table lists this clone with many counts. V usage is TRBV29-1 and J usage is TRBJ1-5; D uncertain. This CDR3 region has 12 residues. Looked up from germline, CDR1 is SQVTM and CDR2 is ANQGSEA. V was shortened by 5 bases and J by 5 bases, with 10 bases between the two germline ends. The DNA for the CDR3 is TGCAGCGTTCAAAGTGGGGATCAGCCCCAGCATTTT. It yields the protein CSVQSGDQPQHF.

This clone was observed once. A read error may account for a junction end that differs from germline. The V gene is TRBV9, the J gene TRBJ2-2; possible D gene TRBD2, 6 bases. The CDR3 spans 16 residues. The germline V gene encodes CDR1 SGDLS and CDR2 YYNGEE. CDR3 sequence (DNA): TGTACCAGCAGCGTAGGTGGGGGGTCTAACACCGGGGAGCTGTTTTTT. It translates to CTSSVGGGSNTGELFF.

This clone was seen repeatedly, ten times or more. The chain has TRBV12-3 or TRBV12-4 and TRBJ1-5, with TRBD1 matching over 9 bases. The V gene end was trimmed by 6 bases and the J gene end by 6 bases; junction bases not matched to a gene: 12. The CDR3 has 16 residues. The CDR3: CASSWTGDPLPQPQHF. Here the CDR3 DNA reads TGTGCCAGCAGCTGGACAGGGGACCCCCTTCCTCAGCCCCAGCATTTT.

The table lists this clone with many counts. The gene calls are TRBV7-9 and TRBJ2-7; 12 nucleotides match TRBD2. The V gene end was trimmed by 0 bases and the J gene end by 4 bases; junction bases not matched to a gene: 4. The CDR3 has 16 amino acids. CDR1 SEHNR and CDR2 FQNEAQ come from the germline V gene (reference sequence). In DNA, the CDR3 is TGTGCCAGCAGCTTAGCCTCTAGCGGGAGGGATTACGAGCAGTACTTC. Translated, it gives CASSLASSGRDYEQYF.

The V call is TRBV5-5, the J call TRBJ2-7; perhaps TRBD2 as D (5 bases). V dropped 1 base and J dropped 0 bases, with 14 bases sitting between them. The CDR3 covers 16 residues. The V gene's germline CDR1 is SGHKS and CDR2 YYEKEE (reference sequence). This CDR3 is CASSLPTDFSSYEQYF. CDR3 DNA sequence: TGTGCCAGCAGCTTGCCCACGGACTTCAGCTCCTACGAGCAGTACTTC. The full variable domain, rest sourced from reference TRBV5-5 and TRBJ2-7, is DAGVTQSPTHLIKTRGQQVTLRCSPISGHKSVSWYQQVLGQGPQFIFQYYEKEERGRGNFPDRFSARQFPNYSSELNVNALLLGDSALYLCASSLPTDFSSYEQYFGPGTRLTVT.

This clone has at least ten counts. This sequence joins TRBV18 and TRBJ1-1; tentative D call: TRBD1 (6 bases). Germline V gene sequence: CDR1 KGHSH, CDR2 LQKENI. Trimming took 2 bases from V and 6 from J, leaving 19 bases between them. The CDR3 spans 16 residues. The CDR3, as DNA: TGTGCCAGCTCACCATGGGACACCTCCCGGAGCTCTGAAGCTTTCTTT. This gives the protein CASSPWDTSRSSEAFF.

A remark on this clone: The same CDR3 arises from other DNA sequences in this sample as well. The CDR3 loop is CASSSPRTAYNEQFF. The CDR3, as DNA: TGTGCCAGCAGCTCCCCTCGTACTGCATACAATGAGCAGTTCTTC. V usage is TRBV11-2 and J usage is TRBJ2-1; D is unclear. Germline lookup yields CDR1 SGHAT and CDR2 FQNNGV. The V and J ends lost 4 bases and 4 bases respectively, with 14 bases between them. The CDR3 has 15 residues.